This T cell receptor (beta chain) was retrieved from a study of spatial heterogeneity in lung cancer. About the study: Averaged across combinations, each unique TCR and UMI pairing appeared more than ten times in raw reads, which were uncorrected.

Trimming stripped 4 bases from V and 0 bases from J, with 9 bases between. Germline V gene data show CDR1 as MNHNS and CDR2 as SASEGT. The CDR3 runs 14 residues. Whole-study results and caveats: Tumor mutation counts were tracked by expanded intratumoral alpha and beta TCR counts.

Time point meaning: sample taken at primary tumor resection. Samples were obtained from around 72 donors, all untreated early-stage non-small cell lung cancer patients. TCRdb re-called the 5' RACE reads through MiXCR, storing one row per CDR3 protein. The sample includes about 11,000 distinct CDR3 sequences, approximately 4.7% of them seen just once. This clonotype is classed as medium-sized (0.01 to 0.1%). As yet, its antigen is unknown. A library made for alpha chains picked up this beta chain off target, so its size means little. The J gene is TRBJ1-1, the V gene TRBV6-1; no clear D. This clonotype was sampled from a male donor with early-stage non-small cell lung cancer. The sequencing used lung tumor tissue, collected at surgery. CDR3 sequence reads: CASSGSALNTEAFF. In DNA form, the CDR3 reads TGTGCCAGCAGTGGATCGGCCTTGAACACTGAAGCTTTCTTT.